This T cell receptor beta chain was obtained from a study of blood T cell repertoires in COVID-19. Across the whole study: Samples representing acute and convalescent COVID-19 were sourced from the United States, Italy and Spain. Sources were T cells, B-cell-depleted T cells, or PBMCs; the material itself was cDNA or gDNA.

In the authors' methods: Nucleated cell counts were estimated from reference gene primer amplification. Profiled with immunoSEQ multiplex PCR; TCRdb holds only in-frame clones, not every one. That table supplies the V and J calls and clone size; D and trimming were determined from the DNA. Of 150,000 to 200,000 clones in the sample, 89% were seen once. Germline trimming cut 6 bases from V and 2 bases from J; bases unmatched to any gene: 2. Germline-derived CDR1 and CDR2 are LNHNV and YYDKDF (reference sequence). The CDR3 runs to 13 residues. This receptor was taken from a man between 18 and 35 years old who had recovered from COVID-19. The V gene is TRBV15, the J gene TRBJ2-3; 7 bases agree with TRBD1. Source material: peripheral blood. Here the CDR3 reads CATRQGITDTQYF. CDR3 DNA: TGTGCCACCAGACAGGGGATCACAGATACGCAGTATTTT.